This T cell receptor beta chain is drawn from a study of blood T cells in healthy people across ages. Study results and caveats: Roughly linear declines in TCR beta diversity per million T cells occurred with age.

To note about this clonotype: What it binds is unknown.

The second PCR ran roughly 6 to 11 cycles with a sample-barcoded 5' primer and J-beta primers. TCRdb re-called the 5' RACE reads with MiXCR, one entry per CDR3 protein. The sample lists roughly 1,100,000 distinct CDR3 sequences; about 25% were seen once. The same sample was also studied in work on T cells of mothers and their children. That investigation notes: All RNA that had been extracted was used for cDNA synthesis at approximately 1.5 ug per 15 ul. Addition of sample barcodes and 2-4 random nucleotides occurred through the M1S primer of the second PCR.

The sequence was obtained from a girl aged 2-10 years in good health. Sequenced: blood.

CDR3 DNA: TGCGCCAGCAGCCCATGGACAGGCCCTCAAAATTCACCCCTCCACTTT. Amino acid sequence: CASSPWTGPQNSPLHF. The chain employs TRBV5-1 and TRBJ1-6; TRBD1 agrees at 7 bases. Per germline, CDR1 SGHRS and CDR2 YFSETQ. V dropped 4 bases and J dropped 7; count of bases not matched to a gene: 11. The CDR3 extends over 16 amino acids.